These 20 T cell receptor beta chains came from one sample sequenced in a study of blood T cell repertoires in COVID-19. This table comes from immunoSEQ multiplex PCR, and its TCRdb copy is limited to in-frame clones, with some not included. The sample has under 250,000 clones, approximately 83% seen once. Sample: peripheral blood. These receptors all stem from a man aged 50 or older with active or convalescent COVID-19.

This clone occurred a few times. V is TRBV10-3 and J is TRBJ2-7; 7 bases are shared with TRBD2. Germline V gene sequence: CDR1 ENHRY, CDR2 SYGVKD. V was clipped by 4 bases and J by 6 bases; unmatched bases: 0. This CDR3 contains 11 residues. This CDR3 is CAISGGGEQYF. In DNA form, the CDR3 reads TGTGCCATCAGTGGGGGGGGCGAGCAGTACTTC.

This clone was observed a handful of times. The chain couples TRBV2 to TRBJ2-4; the D is unclear. Trimming took off 1 base at V and 3 bases at J, with 7 bases between the two ends. This CDR3 is 14 amino acids long. CDR1 SNHLY and CDR2 FYNNEI come from the germline V gene. For the CDR3, the DNA is TGTGCCAGCAGTGAAGTGGGCAGCAAAAACATTCAGTACTTC. Amino acids: CASSEVGSKNIQYF.

This clone is a singleton in its sample. This rearrangement joins TRBV7-2 to TRBJ2-6; TRBD2 agrees at 8 bases. Trimming cost V 5 bases and J 10 bases; bases outside gene matches: 7. This CDR3 has 14 amino acids. Germline CDR1 and CDR2: SGHTA and FQGNSA. The CDR3 region is CASSPTSGGNVLTF. For the CDR3, the DNA is TGTGCCAGCAGCCCAACATCGGGGGGGAACGTCCTGACTTTC.

The chain has TRBV30 and TRBJ2-1, with TRBD1 matching 10 bases. This CDR3 is built from 15 residues. V was clipped by 2 bases and J by 4 bases; unmatched bases: 5. The V gene's germline CDR1 is GTSNPN and CDR2 SVGIG (reference sequence). The CDR3 coding sequence is TGTGCCTGGAGTCTGACAGGGGGCATGTACAATGAGCAGTTCTTC. Residues: CAWSLTGGMYNEQFF.

Turning to this clone: Other DNA sequences in the sample encode the same CDR3. The chain recombines TRBV5-1 with TRBJ1-2; D is unclear. The germline V and J ends were trimmed by 0 bases and 0 bases, with 6 bases remaining between them. Germline loops: CDR1 SGHRS, CDR2 YFSETQ. The CDR3 runs 14 residues. CDR3 DNA sequence: TGCGCCAGCAGCTTGGACGGAGCTAACTATGGCTACACCTTC. It specifies CASSLDGANYGYTF.

The chain joins TRBV24-1 to TRBJ2-3; 13 positions agree with TRBD2. V lost 9 bases to trimming and J lost 4 bases; unmatched junction nucleotides: 3. The CDR3 length is 14 residues. CDR1 KGHDR and CDR2 SFDVKD come from the germline V gene. The CDR3 region is CATGGLAGADTQYF. CDR3 bases: TGTGCCACCGGCGGACTAGCGGGGGCAGATACGCAGTATTTT.

The rearrangement uses TRBV6-2 or TRBV6-3 and TRBJ1-2; 7 bases match TRBD1. Germline trimming cut 6 bases from V and 4 bases from J; bases unmatched to any gene: 17. Germline CDR1 is MNHEY and CDR2 is SVGEGT. This CDR3 is 17 amino acids long. CDR3 amino acids: CASSSLRTGGPSYGYTF. For the CDR3, the DNA is TGTGCCAGCAGCTCCCTTAGGACAGGAGGGCCCTCCTATGGCTACACCTTC.

This chain links TRBV9 with TRBJ1-4; 8 bases align to TRBD1. The CDR3 extends over 14 amino acids. Germline V gene lookup returns CDR1 SGDLS and CDR2 YYNGEE. The junction had 4 bases not matched to a gene; V was cut back by 4 bases and J by 5 bases. In DNA, the CDR3 is TGTGCCAGCAGCATGGGACAGGCGAATGAAAAACTGTTTTTT. Protein sequence: CASSMGQANEKLFF.

The rearrangement joins TRBV6-6 to TRBJ2-7; 8 bases match TRBD2. Germline-derived CDR1 and CDR2 are MNHNY and SVGAGI (reference sequence). The CDR3 consists of 14 residues. Trimming took 2 bases from V and 6 from J; bases not matched to a gene: 6. The CDR3 sequence is CASSYGTRPSEQYF. DNA for the CDR3: TGTGCCAGCAGTTACGGGACTAGACCTAGCGAGCAGTACTTC.

The chain employs TRBV7-8 and TRBJ2-2, with D maybe TRBD2 (6 bases). CDR1 and CDR2 from the germline V gene are SGHVS and FQNEAQ. V shed 3 bases and J shed 5 bases, with 7 bases lying between them. The CDR3 sequence is 13 residues long. The CDR3 DNA reads TGTGCCAGCAGCTTGGGAGGAACCGGGGAGCTGTTTTTT. This translates into CASSLGGTGELFF. Using reference TRBV7-8 and TRBJ2-2 for the parts outside the CDR3, the full variable domain is GAGVSQSPRYKVAKRGQDVALRCDPISGHVSLFWYQQALGQGPEFLTYFQNEAQLDKSGLPSDRFFAERPEGSVSTLKIQRTQQEDSAVYLCASSLGGTGELFFGEGSRLTVL.

The CDR3 DNA reads as TGTGCCTGGGATGGGGTAGCGGGGTTCTACGAGCAGTACTTC. Translated: CAWDGVAGFYEQYF. The V call is TRBV30, the J call TRBJ2-7; 8 bases fit TRBD2. The CDR3 loop spans 14 amino acids. After removal of 5 bases from V and 3 bases from J, the junction contained 9 bases not matched to a gene. Germline CDR1 GTSNPN, CDR2 SVGIG (reference sequence).

Note on this clone: The sample contains more than one DNA sequence encoding this CDR3. The chain combines TRBV3-1 (or the pseudogene TRBV3-2) with TRBJ1-4; 9 bases are shared with TRBD1. The CDR3 spans 17 residues. After removal of 4 bases from V and 3 bases from J, the junction contained 9 bases not matched to a gene. Germline lookup yields CDR1 LGHDT and CDR2 YNNKEL (reference sequence). CDR3 sequence: CASSRGQGIRANEKLFF. CDR3 nucleotides: TGTGCCAGCAGCCGAGGACAGGGGATAAGAGCTAATGAAAAACTGTTTTTT.

This chain connects TRBV5-1 to TRBJ1-1, with TRBD1 matching 8 bases. V trimming: 0 bases; J trimming: 8 bases; junction bases outside the gene matches: 12. The CDR3 loop spans 16 amino acids. In germline, CDR1 is SGHRS, CDR2 YFSETQ. The CDR3 region has the DNA TGCGCCAGCAGCTTGGGAAGGGACTGGACAGGGATGGAAGCTTTCTTT. Amino acids: CASSLGRDWTGMEAFF. The full variable domain, its missing parts supplied by reference TRBV5-1 and TRBJ1-1, is KAGVTQTPRYLIKTRGQQVTLSCSPISGHRSVSWYQQTPGQGLQFLFEYFSETQRNKGNFPGRFSGRQFSNSRSEMNVSTLELGDSALYLCASSLGRDWTGMEAFFGQGTRLTVV.

The rearrangement joins TRBV18 to TRBJ1-2; TRBD1 is a possible D gene (5 bases). V was shortened by 6 bases and J by 6 bases, with 17 bases between the two germline ends. CDR1 KGHSH and CDR2 LQKENI come from the germline V gene. This CDR3 is built from 14 residues. The CDR3 DNA reads as TGTGCCAGCTCCCCCCCGGGGGGGTGGGATGGCTACACCTTC. Its protein is CASSPPGGWDGYTF.

The chain combines TRBV27 with TRBJ1-2; 9 bases fit TRBD1. J was trimmed by 4 bases and V by 5 bases; bases with no gene match: 11. CDR1 and CDR2 (germline): MNHEY, SMNVEV (reference sequence). The CDR3 contains 16 residues. The CDR3 loop reads CASSKRRTGDFYGYTF. CDR3 DNA sequence: TGTGCCAGCAGTAAAAGAAGGACAGGGGATTTCTATGGCTACACCTTC.

The rearrangement joins TRBV28 to TRBJ1-1, with 9 bases aligning to TRBD1. V shed 4 bases and J 7 bases; nucleotides not matched to a gene: 10. The CDR3 totals 15 residues. The V gene's germline CDR1 is MDHEN and CDR2 SYDVKM. Here the CDR3 DNA reads TGTGCCAGCAGTTCCTCCGGGACAGGGCTAATTGAAGCTTTCTTT. It encodes CASSSSGTGLIEAFF. The whole variable domain, filled in from reference TRBV28 and TRBJ1-1, reads DVKVTQSSRYLVKRTGEKVFLECVQDMDHENMFWYRQDPGLGLRLIYFSYDVKMKEKGDIPEGYSVSREKKERFSLILESASTNQTSMYLCASSSSGTGLIEAFFGQGTRLTVV.

This rearrangement joins TRBV19 to TRBJ2-7, with 9 bases identical to TRBD2. V lost 3 bases and J lost 2; bases outside the gene matches: 5. CDR3 length equals 15 residues. Germline CDR1 and CDR2: LNHDA and SQIVND (reference sequence). CDR3 residues: CASSMASGETYEQYF. CDR3 nucleotide sequence: TGTGCCAGTAGTATGGCTAGCGGGGAGACCTACGAGCAGTACTTC.

This chain uses TRBV30 with TRBJ1-1; D is perhaps TRBD1 (6 bases). CDR1 is GTSNPN and CDR2 is SVGIG in the germline V gene (reference sequence). Trimming left V 2 bases short and J 7 bases short, with 8 bases between. The length of the CDR3 is 11 residues. CDR3 loop: CAWSYRVEAFF. CDR3 coding DNA: TGTGCCTGGAGTTACAGGGTTGAAGCTTTCTTT.

V gene TRBV6-5 combines with J gene TRBJ1-3; 8 bases line up with TRBD1. CDR3 length: 16 residues. The junction had 8 bases not matched to a gene; V was cut back by 4 bases and J by 3 bases. Germline V gene sequence: CDR1 MNHEY, CDR2 SVGAGI. CDR3 coding DNA: TGTGCCAGCAGTTCCGCCACAGGGGGTGGTGGAAACACCATATATTTT. Protein: CASSSATGGGGNTIYF.

The J gene is TRBJ1-6, the V gene TRBV5-6; a possible D gene is TRBD1 (6 bases). The V gene's germline CDR1 is SGHDT and CDR2 YYEEEE. V lost 2 bases and J 3 bases, leaving 9 bases between the germline ends. The CDR3 sequence is 15 residues long. CDR3 in amino acids: CASSLQGVYNSPLHF. The CDR3 nucleotides read TGTGCCAGCAGCTTACAGGGAGTCTATAATTCACCCCTCCACTTT.